This T cell receptor (beta chain) comes out of a study of T-cell reconstitution after alpha-beta-depleted transplantation in children. Germline V gives CDR1 DFQATT, CDR2 SNEGSKA (reference sequence). The CDR3 sequence is 16 residues long. Between the trimmed V and J ends, which lost 3 bases and 0 bases, there was a span of 15 bases. This sample's TCRbeta library carried unique molecular identifier barcodes. TCRdb ran MiXCR on the PCR reads and lists one entry per CDR3 protein. The data contain some 350,000 distinct CDR3 sequences, about a tenth of them singletons. The source is a human donor who donated a stem cell graft to a child with acute lymphoblastic leukemia. The rearrangement joins TRBV20-1 to TRBJ2-1, with D possibly matching TRBD2 (6 bases). The sample in question was PBMCs from the stem cell graft donor, obtained from the stem cell graft. CDR3 in amino acids: CSARDWRGFSYNEQFF. In DNA form, the CDR3 reads TGCAGTGCTAGGGACTGGAGGGGATTCTCCTACAATGAGCAGTTCTTC.